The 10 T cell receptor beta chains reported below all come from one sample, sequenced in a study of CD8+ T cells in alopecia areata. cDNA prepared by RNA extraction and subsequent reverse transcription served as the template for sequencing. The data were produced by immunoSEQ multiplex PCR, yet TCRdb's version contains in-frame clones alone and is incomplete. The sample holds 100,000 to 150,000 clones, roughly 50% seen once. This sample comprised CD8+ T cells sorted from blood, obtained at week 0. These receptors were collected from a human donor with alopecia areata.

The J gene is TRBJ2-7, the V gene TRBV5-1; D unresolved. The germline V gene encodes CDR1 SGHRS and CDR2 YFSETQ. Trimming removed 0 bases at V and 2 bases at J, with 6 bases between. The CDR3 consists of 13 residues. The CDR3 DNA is TGCGCCAGCAGCTTGGGCGGACCCTACGAGCAGTACTTC. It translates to CASSLGGPYEQYF.

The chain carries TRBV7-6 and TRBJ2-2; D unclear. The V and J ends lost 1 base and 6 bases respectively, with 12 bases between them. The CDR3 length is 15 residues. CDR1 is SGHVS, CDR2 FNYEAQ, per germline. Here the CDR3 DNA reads TGTGCCAGCAGCTTAGGCGTAGGACGATCCGGGGAGCTGTTTTTT. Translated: CASSLGVGRSGELFF.

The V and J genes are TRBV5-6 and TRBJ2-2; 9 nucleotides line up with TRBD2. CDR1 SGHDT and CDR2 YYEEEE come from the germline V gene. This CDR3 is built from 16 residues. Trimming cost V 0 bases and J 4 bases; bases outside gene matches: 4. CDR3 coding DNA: TGTGCCAGCAGCTTGGAGACTAGCGGCCGCACCGGGGAGCTGTTTTTT. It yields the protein CASSLETSGRTGELFF.

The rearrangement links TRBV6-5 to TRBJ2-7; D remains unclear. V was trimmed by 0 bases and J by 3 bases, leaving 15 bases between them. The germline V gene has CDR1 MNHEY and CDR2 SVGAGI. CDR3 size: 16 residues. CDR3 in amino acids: CASSYSFRLEFYEQYF. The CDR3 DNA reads TGTGCCAGCAGTTACTCGTTCCGACTTGAATTCTACGAGCAGTACTTC.

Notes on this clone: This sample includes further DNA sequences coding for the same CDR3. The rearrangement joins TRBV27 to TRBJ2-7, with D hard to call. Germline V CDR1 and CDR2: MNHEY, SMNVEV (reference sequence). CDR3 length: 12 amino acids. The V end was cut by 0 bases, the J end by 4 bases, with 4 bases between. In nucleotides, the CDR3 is TGTGCCAGCAGTTTATCAGGGTACGAGCAGTACTTC. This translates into CASSLSGYEQYF.

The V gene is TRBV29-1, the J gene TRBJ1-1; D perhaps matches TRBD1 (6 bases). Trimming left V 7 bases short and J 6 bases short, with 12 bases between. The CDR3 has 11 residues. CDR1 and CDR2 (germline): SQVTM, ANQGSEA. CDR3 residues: CSAWGAAEAFF. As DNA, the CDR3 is TGCAGCGCTTGGGGGGCCGCTGAAGCTTTCTTT.

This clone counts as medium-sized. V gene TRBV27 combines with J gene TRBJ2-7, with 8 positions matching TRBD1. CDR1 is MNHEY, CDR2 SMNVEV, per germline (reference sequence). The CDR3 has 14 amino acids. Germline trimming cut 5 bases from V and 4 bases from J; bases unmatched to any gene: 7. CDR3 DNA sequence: TGTGCCAGCAGTGTTTACAGGGGGAATTACGAGCAGTACTTC. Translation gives CASSVYRGNYEQYF.

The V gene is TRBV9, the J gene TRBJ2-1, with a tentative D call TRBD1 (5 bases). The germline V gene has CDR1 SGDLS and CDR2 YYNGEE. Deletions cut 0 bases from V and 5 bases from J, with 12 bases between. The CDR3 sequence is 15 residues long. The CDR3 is CASSVGSRAHNEQFF. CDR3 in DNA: TGTGCCAGCAGCGTAGGAAGCAGGGCCCACAATGAGCAGTTCTTC. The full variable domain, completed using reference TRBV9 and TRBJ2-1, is DSGVTQTPKHLITATGQRVTLRCSPRSGDLSVYWYQQSLDQGLQFLIQYYNGEERAKGNILERFSAQQFPDLHSELNLSSLELGDSALYFCASSVGSRAHNEQFFGPGTRLTVL.

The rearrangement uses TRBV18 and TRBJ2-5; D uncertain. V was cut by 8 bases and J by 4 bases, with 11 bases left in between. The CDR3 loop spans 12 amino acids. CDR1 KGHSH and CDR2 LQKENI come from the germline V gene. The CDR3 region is CASRPLPETQYF. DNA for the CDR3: TGTGCCAGCCGCCCCCTTCCAGAGACCCAGTACTTC.

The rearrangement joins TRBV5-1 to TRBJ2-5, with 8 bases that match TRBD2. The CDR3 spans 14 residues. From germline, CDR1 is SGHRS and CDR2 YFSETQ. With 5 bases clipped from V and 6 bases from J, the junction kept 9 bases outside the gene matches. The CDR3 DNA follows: TGCGCCAGCAGAGGTAGCGGGGCGATGAAGACCCAGTACTTC. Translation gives CASRGSGAMKTQYF.